The 30 T cell receptor beta chains presented below share a single source sample, sequenced in a study of blood T cell repertoires in COVID-19. Assay: immunoSEQ multiplex PCR; the TCRdb copy retains only in-frame clones and omits some. The sample lists about 140,000 clones; around 80% were seen once. The sample consisted of PBMCs or T cells enriched from blood (not recorded which). These receptors were collected from a woman aged 18-35 years who had been exposed to COVID-19.

This chain uses TRBV2 with TRBJ2-3; TRBD2 agrees at 9 bases. V lost 10 bases and J lost 0; bases outside the gene matches: 8. Germline CDR1 and CDR2: SNHLY and FYNNEI. The CDR3 extends over 15 amino acids. For the CDR3, the DNA is TGTGCCACGGGTCGGACTAGCGTGAGCACAGATACGCAGTATTTT. It is translated as CATGRTSVSTDTQYF.

This clone has more than one count but fewer than ten. V usage is TRBV5-4 and J usage is TRBJ1-1, with a tentative D call TRBD1 (6 bases). The length of the CDR3 is 14 residues. Germline assignment: CDR1 SGHNT and CDR2 YYREEE (reference sequence). V dropped 1 base and J dropped 0 bases, with 7 bases sitting between them. The CDR3 region is CASSLRQVNTEAFF. CDR3 coding DNA: TGTGCCAGCAGCTTGAGACAGGTGAACACTGAAGCTTTCTTT.

This clone was seen a single time. The J gene is TRBJ2-7, the V gene TRBV7-2, with 10 positions matching TRBD2. Germline V gene lookup returns CDR1 SGHTA and CDR2 FQGNSA. The CDR3 runs 15 residues. V shed 0 bases and J 7 bases; nucleotides not matched to a gene: 6. This chain's CDR3 is CASSLALAGVGEQYF. Written as DNA, the CDR3 is TGTGCCAGCAGCTTAGCCCTAGCGGGAGTTGGGGAGCAGTACTTC.

The CDR3 DNA reads TGTGCCAGCAGTGACGCCCGGGACTCCCTGCGCGCTGATACGCAGTATTTT. This sequence encodes CASSDARDSLRADTQYF. V is TRBV6-4 and J is TRBJ2-3, with D possibly being TRBD2 (6 bases). The CDR3 has 17 residues. V lost 2 bases and J lost 6, with 21 bases in between. From germline, CDR1 is MRHNA and CDR2 SNTAGT.

The chain employs TRBV7-2 and TRBJ1-1; no firm D call. The CDR3 has 15 amino acids. CDR1 and CDR2 from the germline V gene are SGHTA and FQGNSA. Trimming shortened V by 5 bases and J by 1 base, and 14 bases separated the two germline ends. CDR3 DNA sequence: TGTGCCAGCAGCCATCCACCTAGACCGAACACTGAAGCTTTCTTT. It encodes CASSHPPRPNTEAFF.

This clone was counted once. The chain recombines TRBV4-3 with TRBJ2-7, with D perhaps TRBD1 (5 bases). There are 14 residues in the CDR3. V dropped 3 bases and J dropped 7 bases, with 16 bases sitting between them. The germline gives CDR1 LGHNA, CDR2 YSLEER. This chain's CDR3 is CASSQETVKGEQYF. The CDR3 DNA follows: TGCGCCAGCAGCCAGGAGACAGTTAAAGGAGAGCAGTACTTC.

This clone was counted a single time. The chain recombines TRBV25-1 with TRBJ2-7; 7 positions match TRBD1. CDR3 size: 13 residues. Trimming took 6 bases from V and 3 from J; bases not matched to a gene: 5. CDR1 is MGHDK and CDR2 is SYGVNS in the germline V gene. This chain's CDR3 is CASRGTVLYEQYF. DNA of the CDR3: TGTGCCAGCAGGGGGACAGTCCTCTACGAGCAGTACTTC.

The rearrangement joins TRBV15 to TRBJ1-1; TRBD1 is a possible D gene (6 bases). This CDR3 has 15 residues. Germline V CDR1 and CDR2: LNHNV, YYDKDF (reference sequence). Trimming cost V 0 bases and J 5 bases, with 13 bases left between them. The chain's CDR3 is CATSREWGQGTEAFF. The CDR3 DNA is TGTGCCACCAGCAGAGAATGGGGGCAGGGAACTGAAGCTTTCTTT.

The chain combines TRBV19 with TRBJ2-1, with TRBD2 identical over 8 bases. The CDR3 length is 15 residues. V lost 7 bases and J lost 6; bases outside the gene matches: 11. The germline V gene encodes CDR1 LNHDA and CDR2 SQIVND (reference sequence). The CDR3 DNA reads TGTGCCAGTATTATGGGAGGCGGGAGGTCCAATGAGCAGTTCTTC. Protein product: CASIMGGGRSNEQFF.

This clone showed up just once. The chain joins TRBV7-3 to TRBJ2-2; D may be TRBD1 (5 bases). Per the germline V gene, CDR1 is SGHTA and CDR2 is FQGTGA. V shed 6 bases and J shed 1 base, with 9 bases lying between them. The CDR3 sequence is 14 residues long. The CDR3 sequence is CASRPDRNTGELFF. The CDR3 DNA reads TGTGCCAGCAGACCAGACAGGAACACCGGGGAGCTGTTTTTT.

The rearrangement joins TRBV28 to TRBJ1-2; TRBD1 matches 9 bases. The ends lost 7 bases at V and 2 bases at J; junction bases unmatched: 5. Germline V gene sequence: CDR1 MDHEN, CDR2 SYDVKM. There are 14 residues in the CDR3. The CDR3 protein is CASIKTGGNYGYTF. The CDR3 nucleotides read TGTGCCAGCATTAAGACAGGGGGGAACTATGGCTACACCTTC.

The rearrangement joins TRBV28 to TRBJ1-2, with D perhaps matching TRBD1 (5 bases). Trimming shortened V by 8 bases and J by 4 bases, and 11 bases separated the two germline ends. Germline V CDR1 and CDR2: MDHEN, SYDVKM. The length of the CDR3 is 12 residues. The CDR3 sequence is CASRRDGYGYTF. The DNA of the CDR3 is TGTGCCAGCCGCAGGGATGGCTATGGCTACACCTTC.

This clone was seen a single time. The chain links TRBV6-1 to TRBJ2-3; 7 bases fit TRBD2. The CDR3 sequence is 15 residues long. The ends lost 0 bases at V and 2 bases at J; junction bases unmatched: 2. The germline V gene encodes CDR1 MNHNS and CDR2 SASEGT. CDR3 sequence (DNA): TGTGCCAGCAGTGAAGCAGGGGACTACACAGATACGCAGTATTTT. Translated, it gives CASSEAGDYTDTQYF.

The chain has TRBV3-1 (or the pseudogene TRBV3-2) and TRBJ1-2; D ambiguous. Per the germline V gene, CDR1 is LGHDT and CDR2 is YNNKEL (reference sequence). The V and J ends lost 4 bases and 8 bases respectively, with 17 bases between them. The CDR3 sequence is 14 residues long. The chain's CDR3 is CASSPNPREVGYTF. The CDR3 nucleotides read TGTGCCAGCAGCCCAAACCCCCGAGAGGTAGGCTACACCTTC.

J is TRBJ2-6 and V is TRBV19, with TRBD1 matching 8 bases. After removal of 7 bases from V and 1 base from J, the junction contained 12 bases not matched to a gene. Germline values: CDR1 LNHDA, CDR2 SQIVND (reference sequence). This CDR3 region has 18 residues. The CDR3 DNA reads TGTGCCAGTAAAGGGGCGCAGGGGGCCTGGTCTGGGGCCAACGTCCTGACTTTC. It yields the protein CASKGAQGAWSGANVLTF.

V usage is TRBV2 and J usage is TRBJ1-4; unclear D gene. The V gene lost 9 bases and the J gene lost 3 bases, with 11 bases spanning the gap. The germline V gene encodes CDR1 SNHLY and CDR2 FYNNEI. This CDR3 has 13 residues. CDR3 in DNA: TGTGCCAGTCGGTTGCAGGCTAATGAAAAACTGTTTTTT. It codes for CASRLQANEKLFF.

The chain combines TRBV6-2 or TRBV6-3 with TRBJ2-7; 12 nucleotides agree with TRBD2. CDR1 and CDR2 from the germline V gene are MNHEY and SVGEGT. The CDR3 spans 18 residues. Trimming cost V 0 bases and J 4 bases; bases outside gene matches: 10. The CDR3 here is CASSYSSSGRDYLYEQYF. CDR3 coding DNA: TGTGCCAGCAGTTACTCGTCTAGCGGGAGGGACTACCTTTACGAGCAGTACTTC.

The V gene is TRBV28, the J gene TRBJ1-1, with 12 nucleotides matching TRBD1. CDR1 and CDR2 from the germline V gene are MDHEN and SYDVKM. The V segment lost 2 bases and the J segment 6 bases; nucleotides outside the gene matches: 10. The CDR3 loop spans 17 amino acids. DNA for the CDR3: TGTGCCAGCAGTTTACTTGAGGGACAGGGGGCTGTTGCTGAAGCTTTCTTT. Its protein is CASSLLEGQGAVAEAFF. The whole variable domain, remainder taken from reference TRBV28 and TRBJ1-1, is DVKVTQSSRYLVKRTGEKVFLECVQDMDHENMFWYRQDPGLGLRLIYFSYDVKMKEKGDIPEGYSVSREKKERFSLILESASTNQTSMYLCASSLLEGQGAVAEAFFGQGTRLTVV.

The chain employs TRBV10-1 and TRBJ2-7; tentative D call: TRBD2 (6 bases). This CDR3 is built from 13 residues. The ends were cut back, 7 bases at V and 6 bases at J, with 16 bases in the middle. Germline V gene data show CDR1 as WNHNN and CDR2 as SYGVQD (reference sequence). DNA of the CDR3: TGCGCCAGCACCCCAGCGGGCCGGGGCGAGCAGTACTTC. Protein: CASTPAGRGEQYF.

In this sample, this clone turned up once. This chain links TRBV10-3 with TRBJ1-1, with 7 bases identical to TRBD1. The CDR3 is 13 residues long. Losses at the gene ends were 2 bases for V and 5 bases for J; bases not matched to a gene: 2. Germline values: CDR1 ENHRY, CDR2 SYGVKD. The DNA of the CDR3 is TGTGCCATCAGTGAGAGGGGGCGGACTGAAGCTTTCTTT. Residues: CAISERGRTEAFF.

The rearrangement uses TRBV9 and TRBJ1-1; possible D gene TRBD1, 6 bases. This CDR3 is built from 18 residues. Germline V gene lookup returns CDR1 SGDLS and CDR2 YYNGEE. V was trimmed by 4 bases and J by 1 base, leaving 23 bases between them. The DNA of the CDR3 is TGTGCCAGCAGCTCGCTGGGCCGTGGCGGGGGCAGGAACACTGAAGCTTTCTTT. Translated: CASSSLGRGGGRNTEAFF.

This rearrangement joins TRBV7-9 to TRBJ2-5, with D perhaps TRBD2 (6 bases). Trimming took 7 bases from V and 6 from J, leaving 15 bases between them. The CDR3 is 13 residues long. Germline loops: CDR1 SEHNR, CDR2 FQNEAQ (reference sequence). CDR3 sequence reads: CASTLVGGQTQYF. Written as DNA, the CDR3 is TGTGCCAGCACCCTCGTCGGGGGTCAGACCCAGTACTTC.

This clone was recorded once. This chain joins TRBV5-6 and TRBJ1-6, with D unclear. Germline CDR1 is SGHDT and CDR2 is YYEEEE. This CDR3 has 11 residues. V was pared by 4 bases and J by 14 bases, with 10 bases between. CDR3 coding DNA: TGTGCCAGCAGCCTAGCTGGTGCCCTCCACTTT. As protein: CASSLAGALHF. The entire variable domain, with the rest obtained from reference TRBV5-6 and TRBJ1-6, is as follows: DAGVTQSPTHLIKTRGQQVTLRCSPKSGHDTVSWYQQALGQGPQFIFQYYEEEERQRGNFPDRFSGHQFPNYSSELNVNALLLGDSALYLCASSLAGALHFGNGTRLTVT.

The genes are TRBV2 and TRBJ1-5; D may be TRBD1 (6 bases). Per the germline V gene, CDR1 is SNHLY and CDR2 is FYNNEI. The CDR3 length is 17 residues. The germline V and J ends were trimmed by 4 bases and 2 bases, with 18 bases remaining between them. CDR3 sequence (DNA): TGTGCCAGCAGTGTGGGAGCAGGGGTTAACGGCAATCAGCCCCAGCATTTT. It codes for CASSVGAGVNGNQPQHF.

V usage is TRBV6-5 and J usage is TRBJ2-1; a weak D match, TRBD2 (5 bases). Germline V gene sequence: CDR1 MNHEY, CDR2 SVGAGI. The V end lost 6 bases, the J end lost 6 bases, and 18 bases lay between the germline ends. CDR3 length: 15 residues. The CDR3 loop reads CASRTLPTSVNEQFF. In nucleotides, the CDR3 is TGTGCCAGCAGGACCCTGCCCACTAGTGTCAATGAGCAGTTCTTC.

The gene calls are TRBV28 and TRBJ2-1; TRBD2 is a possible D gene (6 bases). The CDR3 has 14 amino acids. Trimming stripped 4 bases from V and 0 bases from J, with 7 bases between. The germline V gene encodes CDR1 MDHEN and CDR2 SYDVKM. CDR3 DNA: TGTGCCAGCAGTTGGGACTCCTCCTACAATGAGCAGTTCTTC. Its protein product is CASSWDSSYNEQFF.

The chain links TRBV10-3 to TRBJ1-2; D possibly corresponds to TRBD1 (5 bases). The CDR3 totals 13 residues. Between the trimmed V and J ends, which lost 10 bases and 8 bases, there was a span of 20 bases. Germline V gives CDR1 ENHRY, CDR2 SYGVKD. The CDR3 nucleotides read TGTGCCACCCCAGTAGAAGGGGCGGGGGGCTACACCTTC. Translated: CATPVEGAGGYTF.

V usage is TRBV9 and J usage is TRBJ2-2, with 7 bases matching TRBD1. Germline V gives CDR1 SGDLS, CDR2 YYNGEE. This CDR3 has 17 residues. V lost 4 bases and J lost 0; bases outside the gene matches: 9. The CDR3 here is CASSSRQGLANTGELFF. Here the CDR3 DNA reads TGTGCCAGCAGCTCACGACAGGGTCTCGCGAACACCGGGGAGCTGTTTTTT.

The V gene is TRBV7-9, the J gene TRBJ2-3; 9 positions match TRBD1. CDR3 length: 13 amino acids. Looked up from germline, CDR1 is SEHNR and CDR2 is FQNEAQ (reference sequence). V lost 6 bases to trimming and J lost 5 bases; unmatched junction nucleotides: 3. CDR3 nucleotides: TGTGCCAGCAGTGGGGACAGGGAAGATACGCAGTATTTT. Its protein is CASSGDREDTQYF.

The CDR3 sequence is CASSLGAHEQFF. CDR3 DNA sequence: TGTGCCAGCAGCTTAGGTGCGCATGAGCAGTTCTTC. V gene TRBV7-9 combines with J gene TRBJ2-1; D gene uncertain. The CDR3 contains 12 residues. CDR1 SEHNR and CDR2 FQNEAQ come from the germline V gene (reference sequence). The ends were cut back, 1 base at V and 8 bases at J, with 6 bases in the middle.